The rows below give T cell receptor beta chains drawn from one sample of a study of blood T cell repertoires in COVID-19. Sequencing used immunoSEQ multiplex PCR; TCRdb keeps in-frame clones, though not all of them. In the table there are approximately 60,000 clones, about three quarters of which are singletons. The sequenced material came from peripheral blood. The receptors shown here come from a woman of 80 years or more with acute or convalescent COVID-19. Both conserved end residues are part of each CDR3. The D gene is left open where the match is weak. A row's size may be missing; if present it is once, few, many or a size class.

v_gene	j_gene	d_gene	abundance	CDR3nt	CDR3aa
TRBV7-8	TRBJ1-5	.	.	TGTGCCAGCAGCCAGCACGCGGGAGGGGGGAACACCAGATATAGCAATCAGCCCCAGCATTTT	CASSQHAGGGNTRYSNQPQHF
TRBV5-1	TRBJ2-1	TRBD1	.	TGCGCCAGCAGCTTAAGGCAGGGGGCTACCAATGAGCAGTTCTTC	CASSLRQGATNEQFF
TRBV6-5	TRBJ1-6	.	.	TGTGCCAGCAGCCCCGACAGGCCCTTAGCCTCACCCCTCCACTTT	CASSPDRPLASPLHF
TRBV6-2/TRBV6-3	TRBJ2-7	.	.	TGTGCCAGCAGTTACCTGACGGGAGTCCCCGCGCACGAGCAGTACTTC	CASSYLTGVPAHEQYF
TRBV7-2	TRBJ2-1	TRBD1	few	TGTGCCAGCAGCCGGGACAGGGGGCCGAATGAGCAGTTCTTC	CASSRDRGPNEQFF
TRBV28	TRBJ2-7	TRBD2	.	TGTGCCAGCAGTTCGGGACTAGCGGGAGTGTGGTACGAGCAGTACTTC	CASSSGLAGVWYEQYF
TRBV5-5	TRBJ1-3	.	once	TGTGCCAGCAGCTTGGCCGACAGTTACTCTGGAAACACCATATATTTT	CASSLADSYSGNTIYF
TRBV28	TRBJ1-2	.	.	TGTGCCAGCAGTTCCCACCCCCAGGGTCAGGGCTACACCTTC	CASSSHPQGQGYTF
TRBV5-1	TRBJ1-1	.	few	TGCGCCAGCAGCTTGGGGGGAGCGAACACTGAAGCTTTCTTT	CASSLGGANTEAFF
TRBV28	TRBJ1-6	TRBD1	.	TGTGCCAGCAGGTCAGGACAGGTTTATAATTCACCCCTCCACTTT	CASRSGQVYNSPLHF
TRBV3-1/TRBV3-2	TRBJ2-1	TRBD2	.	TGTGCCAGCAGCCAGGGTGGGACTAGCGGGAGTTACAATGAGCAGTTCTTC	CASSQGGTSGSYNEQFF
TRBV3-1/TRBV3-2	TRBJ2-1	TRBD2	.	TGTGCCAGCAGCCAAGGACTAGCGGGATCATCTGAGCAGTTCTTC	CASSQGLAGSSEQFF
TRBV6-5	TRBJ1-1	TRBD1	.	TGTGCCAGCAAGGACAGGCCGGGCACTGAAGCTTTCTTT	CASKDRPGTEAFF
TRBV30	TRBJ2-7	TRBD1	.	TGTGCCTTCTCCGGGACAGGAACCTACGAGCAGTACTTC	CAFSGTGTYEQYF
TRBV20-1	TRBJ1-2	.	.	TGCAGTGCTAGTACAGCAAACTATGGCTACACCTTC	CSASTANYGYTF
TRBV5-1	TRBJ1-1	.	.	TGCGCCAGCAGCTTCCGGGGGGCGCTTACTGAAGCTTTCTTT	CASSFRGALTEAFF
TRBV7-9	TRBJ1-1	.	.	TGTGCCGGCAGACGTCCGGAGGACACTGAAGCTTTCTTT	CAGRRPEDTEAFF
TRBV15	TRBJ1-6	.	.	TGTGCCACCAGCAGAGAAGGGGTAATGTCACCCCTCCACTTT	CATSREGVMSPLHF